The 17 T cell receptor beta chains below were found in one sample sequenced in a study of blood T cells in healthy people across ages. A J-beta primer mix and a sample-barcoded 5' primer were used in a second PCR of roughly 6 to 11 cycles. Using its own MiXCR run on the 5' RACE reads, TCRdb lists one record per CDR3 protein. The sample records around 500,000 distinct CDR3 sequences, 40% to 55% being singletons. Sample: blood. These receptors all stem from a man older than 75 in good health.

CDR3 amino acids: CASSPRGGQGARVGEQYF. The CDR3, as DNA: TGTGCCAGCAGTCCCCGTGGGGGACAGGGGGCGCGAGTGGGGGAGCAGTACTTC. The chain links TRBV6-1 to TRBJ2-5, with 12 bases lining up with TRBD1. The CDR3 loop spans 18 amino acids. V gave up 5 bases and J gave up 11 bases; unmatched junction bases: 21. CDR1 is MNHNS and CDR2 is SASEGT in the germline V gene.

The chain links TRBV6-2 or TRBV6-3 to TRBJ2-1, with 11 bases aligning to TRBD2. The germline V gene encodes CDR1 MNHEY and CDR2 SVGEGT. The trim removed 6 bases at V and 15 bases at J, leaving 16 bases unmatched. The CDR3 totals 15 residues. CDR3: CASRNQGTSGNLWFF. The CDR3 nucleotides are TGTGCCAGCAGAAATCAGGGGACTAGCGGAAACTTGTGGTTCTTC.

The gene calls are TRBV6-6 and TRBJ1-2, with D tentatively TRBD1 (6 bases). This CDR3 comprises 16 residues. Germline-derived CDR1 and CDR2 are MNHNY and SVGAGI (reference sequence). The V gene lost 2 bases and the J gene lost 2 bases, with 15 bases spanning the gap. CDR3 in DNA: TGTGCCAGCAGTTACGGTGGGGGGGCGTCAAACTATGGCTACACCTTC. Translated: CASSYGGGASNYGYTF.

This chain uses TRBV9 with TRBJ2-1, with TRBD2 matching over 7 bases. Germline trimming cut 3 bases from V and 1 base from J; bases unmatched to any gene: 7. The germline CDR1 and CDR2 sequences are SGDLS and YYNGEE. The CDR3 has 16 residues. CDR3 sequence reads: CASSDSRDYSYNEQFF. CDR3 in DNA: TGTGCCAGCAGCGACTCCCGGGACTATTCCTACAATGAGCAGTTCTTC.

This clonotype was detected only a few times. The chain has TRBV14 and TRBJ2-5; the D gene could be TRBD1 or TRBD2 (5 bases each). The CDR3 extends over 13 amino acids. Germline assignment: CDR1 SGHDN and CDR2 FVKESK. V lost 4 bases to trimming and J lost 4 bases, with 10 bases between them. CDR3 nucleotide sequence: TGTGCCAGCAGCCCGGGGACCCTAGAGACCCAGTACTTC. Amino acid sequence: CASSPGTLETQYF.

In DNA, the CDR3 is TGTGCCAGCAGCTTAAGCGTAGCGGGAGATTACATTCAGTACTTC. Residues: CASSLSVAGDYIQYF. The chain employs TRBV5-6 and TRBJ2-4; 9 nucleotides agree with TRBD2. The CDR3 consists of 15 residues. V dropped 2 bases and J dropped 8; count of bases not matched to a gene: 8. The germline CDR1 and CDR2 sequences are SGHDT and YYEEEE.

The chain couples TRBV29-1 to TRBJ2-1, with 7 bases identical to TRBD2. The CDR3 loop spans 13 amino acids. The V segment lost 4 bases and the J segment 4 bases; nucleotides outside the gene matches: 4. Germline V gene data show CDR1 as SQVTM and CDR2 as ANQGSEA. The CDR3 region has the DNA TGCAGCGTTGGAGCGGGACCATACAATGAGCAGTTCTTC. This sequence encodes CSVGAGPYNEQFF.

This chain uses TRBV20-1 with TRBJ2-1; 8 nucleotides agree with TRBD1. Germline-derived CDR1 and CDR2 are DFQATT and SNEGSKA (reference sequence). The trim removed 0 bases at V and 5 bases at J, leaving 15 bases unmatched. This CDR3 contains 18 residues. DNA of the CDR3: TGCAGTGCTAGAGATTCAAAACCGGGGCAGGGGGCCAACAATGAGCAGTTCTTC. Amino acids: CSARDSKPGQGANNEQFF.

V usage is TRBV20-1 and J usage is TRBJ2-1; the match to TRBD1 covers 7 bases. V was pared by 6 bases and J by 2 bases, with 7 bases of the junction left unmatched. This CDR3 is 14 amino acids long. Germline V lookup: CDR1 DFQATT, CDR2 SNEGSKA (reference sequence). The CDR3 DNA reads TGCAGTGCCAGGGACAGAAACACCTACAATGAGCAGTTCTTC. Translation: CSARDRNTYNEQFF.

This clonotype was counted many times. V and J are TRBV7-9 and TRBJ2-3; possible D gene TRBD2, 6 bases. V was pared by 5 bases and J by 3 bases, with 12 bases between. The CDR3 is made up of 14 amino acids. The germline V gene encodes CDR1 SEHNR and CDR2 FQNEAQ (reference sequence). CDR3 in amino acids: CASSLTRGTDTQYF. Written as DNA, the CDR3 is TGTGCCAGCAGCCTGACACGGGGGACAGATACGCAGTATTTT.

This chain links TRBV5-1 with TRBJ2-1; TRBD1 aligns across 10 bases. Germline trimming cut 2 bases from V and 2 bases from J; bases unmatched to any gene: 4. The CDR3 consists of 16 residues. CDR1 is SGHRS, CDR2 YFSETQ, per germline. For the CDR3, the DNA is TGCGCCAGCAGCTTTGGGGGGACAGGGGCCTACAATGAGCAGTTCTTC. This translates into CASSFGGTGAYNEQFF.

CDR3 DNA sequence: TGTGCCAGCAGTCTCGACAGGGGAGGTGGCTACACCTTC. This translates into CASSLDRGGGYTF. The chain links TRBV5-6 to TRBJ1-2; 8 nucleotides agree with TRBD1. V shed 5 bases, J shed 7 bases, and the junction held 7 bases outside the gene matches. CDR3 length equals 13 residues. In germline, CDR1 is SGHDT, CDR2 YYEEEE.

V gene TRBV9 combines with J gene TRBJ2-1, with D perhaps matching TRBD1 or TRBD2 (5 bases each). The CDR3 is 19 residues long. The germline V gene encodes CDR1 SGDLS and CDR2 YYNGEE. V lost 0 bases, J lost 0 bases, and 19 bases lay in between. The CDR3 DNA reads TGTGCCAGCAGCGTAGCTCTCTCGGGGCGAGGGAGCTCCTACAATGAGCAGTTCTTC. This sequence encodes CASSVALSGRGSSYNEQFF.

This clonotype was observed a few times. The chain uses TRBV7-2 and TRBJ1-4; D unclear. Per germline, CDR1 SGHTA and CDR2 FQGNSA. CDR3 length: 15 amino acids. V was cut by 5 bases and J by 3 bases, with 13 bases left in between. The CDR3: CASSEFSGANEKLFF. Written as DNA, the CDR3 is TGTGCCAGCAGCGAATTTTCAGGAGCTAATGAAAAACTGTTTTTT.

The chain carries TRBV7-2 and TRBJ2-1; 7 bases are a match to TRBD2. The CDR3 loop spans 14 amino acids. V gave up 8 bases and J gave up 5 bases; unmatched junction bases: 9. Germline CDR1 SGHTA, CDR2 FQGNSA. CDR3 in amino acids: CASASGGYHNEQFF. CDR3 nucleotides: TGTGCCAGCGCTTCGGGGGGATACCACAATGAGCAGTTCTTC.

About this clonotype: The junction shows a germline mismatch at one end, possibly a read error. The gene calls are TRBV18 and TRBJ2-3; D gene ambiguous. CDR1 and CDR2 (germline): KGHSH, LQKENI. The CDR3 loop spans 14 amino acids. The CDR3 region is CASSPIGGTDTQYF. The CDR3 DNA reads as TGTGCCAGCTCCCCGATAGGCGGCACGGATACGCAGTATTTT.

V and J are TRBV12-3 or TRBV12-4 and TRBJ2-1, with 9 nucleotides matching TRBD2. The V segment lost 6 bases and the J segment 4 bases; nucleotides outside the gene matches: 10. The CDR3 has 16 residues. The CDR3 coding sequence is TGTGCCAGCAGCCACCATAGCGGGGGTTCGTACAATGAGCAGTTCTTC. Protein sequence: CASSHHSGGSYNEQFF.